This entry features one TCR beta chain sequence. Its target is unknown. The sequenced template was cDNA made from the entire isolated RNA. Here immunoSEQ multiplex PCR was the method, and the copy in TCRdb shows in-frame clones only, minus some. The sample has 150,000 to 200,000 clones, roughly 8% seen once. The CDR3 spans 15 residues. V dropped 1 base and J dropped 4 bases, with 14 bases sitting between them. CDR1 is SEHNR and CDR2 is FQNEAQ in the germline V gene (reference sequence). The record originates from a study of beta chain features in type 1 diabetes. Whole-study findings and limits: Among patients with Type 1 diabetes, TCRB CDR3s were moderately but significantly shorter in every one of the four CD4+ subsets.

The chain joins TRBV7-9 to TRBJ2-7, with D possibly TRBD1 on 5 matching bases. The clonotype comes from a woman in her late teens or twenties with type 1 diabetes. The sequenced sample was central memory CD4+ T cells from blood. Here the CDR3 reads CASSLEGRAAYEQYF. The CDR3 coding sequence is TGTGCCAGCAGCTTAGAGGGCAGGGCCGCTTACGAGCAGTACTTC.